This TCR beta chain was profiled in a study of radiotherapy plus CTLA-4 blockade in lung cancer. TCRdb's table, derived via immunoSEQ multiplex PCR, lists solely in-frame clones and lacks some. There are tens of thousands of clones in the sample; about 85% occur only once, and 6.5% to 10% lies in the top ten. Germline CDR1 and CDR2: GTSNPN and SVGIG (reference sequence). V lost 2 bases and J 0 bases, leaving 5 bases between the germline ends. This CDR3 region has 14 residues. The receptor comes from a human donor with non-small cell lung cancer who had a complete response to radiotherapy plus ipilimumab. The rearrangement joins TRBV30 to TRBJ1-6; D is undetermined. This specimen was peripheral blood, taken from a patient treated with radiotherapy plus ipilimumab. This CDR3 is CAWSPDSYNSPLHF. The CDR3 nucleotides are TGTGCCTGGAGTCCAGACTCCTATAATTCACCCCTCCACTTT. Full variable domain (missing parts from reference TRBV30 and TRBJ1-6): SQTIHQWPATLVQPVGSPLSLECTVEGTSNPNLYWYRQAAGRGLQLLFYSVGIGQISSEVPQNLSASRPQDRQFILSSKKLLLSDSGFYLCAWSPDSYNSPLHFGNGTRLTVT.